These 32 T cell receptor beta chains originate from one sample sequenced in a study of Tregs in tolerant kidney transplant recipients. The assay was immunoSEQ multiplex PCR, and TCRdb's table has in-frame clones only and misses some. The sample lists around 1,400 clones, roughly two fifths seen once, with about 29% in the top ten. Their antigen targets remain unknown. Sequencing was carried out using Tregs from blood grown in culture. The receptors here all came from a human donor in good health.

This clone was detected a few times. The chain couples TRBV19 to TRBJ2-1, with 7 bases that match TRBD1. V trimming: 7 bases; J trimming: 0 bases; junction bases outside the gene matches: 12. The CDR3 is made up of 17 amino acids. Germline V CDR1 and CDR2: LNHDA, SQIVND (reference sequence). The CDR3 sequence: CASTIKTTGNSYNEQFF. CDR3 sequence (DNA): TGTGCCAGTACCATCAAAACGACAGGGAACTCCTACAATGAGCAGTTCTTC.

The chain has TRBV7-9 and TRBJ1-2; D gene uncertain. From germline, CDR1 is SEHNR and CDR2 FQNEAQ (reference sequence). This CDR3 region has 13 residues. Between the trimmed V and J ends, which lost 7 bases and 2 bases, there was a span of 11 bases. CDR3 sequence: CASTGVLNYGYTF. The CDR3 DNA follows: TGTGCCAGCACCGGAGTTTTGAACTATGGCTACACCTTC. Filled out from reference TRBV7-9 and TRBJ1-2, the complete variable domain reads DTGVSQNPRHKITKRGQNVTFRCDPISEHNRLYWYRQTLGQGPEFLTYFQNEAQLEKSRLLSDRFSAERPKGSFSTLEIQRTEQGDSAMYLCASTGVLNYGYTFGSGTRLTVV.

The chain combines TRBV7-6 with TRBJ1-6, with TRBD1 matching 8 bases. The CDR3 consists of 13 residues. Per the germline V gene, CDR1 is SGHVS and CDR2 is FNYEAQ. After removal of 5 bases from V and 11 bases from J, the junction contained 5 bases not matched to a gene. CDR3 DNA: TGTGCCAGCAGCCCTACAGGGGGTACACCCCTCCACTTT. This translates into CASSPTGGTPLHF.

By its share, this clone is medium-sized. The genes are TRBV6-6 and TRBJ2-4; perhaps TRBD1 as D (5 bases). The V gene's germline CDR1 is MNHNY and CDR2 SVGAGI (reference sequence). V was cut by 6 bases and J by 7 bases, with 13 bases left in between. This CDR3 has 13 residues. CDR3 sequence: CASRQALRNIQYF. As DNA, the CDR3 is TGTGCCAGCAGACAGGCGCTGAGGAACATTCAGTACTTC.

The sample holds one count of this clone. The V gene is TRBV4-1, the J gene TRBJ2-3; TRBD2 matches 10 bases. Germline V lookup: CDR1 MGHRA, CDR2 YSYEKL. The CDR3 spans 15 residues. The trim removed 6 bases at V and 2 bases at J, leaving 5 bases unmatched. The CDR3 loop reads CASRRTSGFTDTQYF. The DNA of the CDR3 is TGCGCCAGCAGACGGACTAGCGGATTCACAGATACGCAGTATTTT.

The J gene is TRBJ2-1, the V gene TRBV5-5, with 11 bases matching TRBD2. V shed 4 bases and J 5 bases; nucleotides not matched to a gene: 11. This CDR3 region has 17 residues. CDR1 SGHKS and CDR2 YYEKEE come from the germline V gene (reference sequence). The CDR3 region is CASSPFRTSGPDNEQFF. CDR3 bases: TGTGCCAGCAGCCCATTTCGGACTAGCGGGCCCGACAATGAGCAGTTCTTC. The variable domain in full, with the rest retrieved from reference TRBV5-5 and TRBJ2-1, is DAGVTQSPTHLIKTRGQQVTLRCSPISGHKSVSWYQQVLGQGPQFIFQYYEKEERGRGNFPDRFSARQFPNYSSELNVNALLLGDSALYLCASSPFRTSGPDNEQFFGPGTRLTVL.

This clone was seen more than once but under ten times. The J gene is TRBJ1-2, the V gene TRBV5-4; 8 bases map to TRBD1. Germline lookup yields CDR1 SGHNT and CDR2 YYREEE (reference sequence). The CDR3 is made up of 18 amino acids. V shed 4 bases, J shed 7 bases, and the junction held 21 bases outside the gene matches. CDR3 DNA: TGTGCCAGCAGCCAAGATCTCCGGCTCGAGACAGGGGATTTTGGCTACACCTTC. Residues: CASSQDLRLETGDFGYTF.

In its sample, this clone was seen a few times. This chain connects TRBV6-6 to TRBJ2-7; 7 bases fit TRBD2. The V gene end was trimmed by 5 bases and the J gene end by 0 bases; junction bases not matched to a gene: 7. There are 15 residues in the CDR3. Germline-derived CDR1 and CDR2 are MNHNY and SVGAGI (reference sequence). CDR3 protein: CASSRAGLSSYEQYF. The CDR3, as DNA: TGTGCCAGCAGTAGAGCGGGGTTGAGCTCCTACGAGCAGTACTTC.

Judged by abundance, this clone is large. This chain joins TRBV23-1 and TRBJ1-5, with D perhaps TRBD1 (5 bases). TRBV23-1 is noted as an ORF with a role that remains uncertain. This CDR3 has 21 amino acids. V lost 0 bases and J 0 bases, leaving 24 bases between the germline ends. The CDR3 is CASSQSNPDLPGSYSNQPQHF. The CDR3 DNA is TGCGCCAGCAGTCAATCGAATCCTGACTTGCCAGGGTCTTATAGCAATCAGCCCCAGCATTTT.

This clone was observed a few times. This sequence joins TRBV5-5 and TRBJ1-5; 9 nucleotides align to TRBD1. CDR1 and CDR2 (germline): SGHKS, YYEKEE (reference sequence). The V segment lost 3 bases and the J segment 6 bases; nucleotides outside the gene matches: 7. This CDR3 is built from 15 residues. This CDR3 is CASSSGTGFFQPQHF. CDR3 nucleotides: TGTGCCAGCAGCTCCGGGACAGGGTTTTTTCAGCCCCAGCATTTT.

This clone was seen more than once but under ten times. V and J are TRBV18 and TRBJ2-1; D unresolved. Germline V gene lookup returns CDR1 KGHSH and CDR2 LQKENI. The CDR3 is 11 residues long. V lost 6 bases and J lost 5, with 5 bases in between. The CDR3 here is CASSPNNEQFF. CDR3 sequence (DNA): TGTGCCAGCTCCCCGAACAATGAGCAGTTCTTC.

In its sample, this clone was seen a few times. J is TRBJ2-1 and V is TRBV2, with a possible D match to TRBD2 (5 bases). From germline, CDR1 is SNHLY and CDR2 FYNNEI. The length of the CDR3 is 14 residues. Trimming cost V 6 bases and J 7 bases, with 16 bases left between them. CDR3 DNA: TGTGCCAGCAGAGCCGGACTGGAGTTGAATGAGCAGTTCTTC. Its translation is CASRAGLELNEQFF.

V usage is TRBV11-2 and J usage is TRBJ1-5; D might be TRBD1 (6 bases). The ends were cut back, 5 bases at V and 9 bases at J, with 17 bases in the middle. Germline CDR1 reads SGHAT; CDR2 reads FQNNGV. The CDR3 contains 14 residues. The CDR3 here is CASSPSGARGPQHF. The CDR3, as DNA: TGTGCCAGCAGCCCATCAGGGGCCCGAGGGCCCCAGCATTTT.

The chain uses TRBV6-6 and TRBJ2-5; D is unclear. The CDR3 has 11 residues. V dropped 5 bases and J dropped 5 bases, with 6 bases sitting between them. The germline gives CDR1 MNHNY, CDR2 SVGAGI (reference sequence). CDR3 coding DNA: TGTGCCAGCAGTCTCCGGGAGACCCAGTACTTC. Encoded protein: CASSLRETQYF.

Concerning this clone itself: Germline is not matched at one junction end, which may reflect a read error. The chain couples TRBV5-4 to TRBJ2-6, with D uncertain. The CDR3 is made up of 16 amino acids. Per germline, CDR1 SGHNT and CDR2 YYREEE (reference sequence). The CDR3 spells CASSQEARTGANVLTF. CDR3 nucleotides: TGCGCCAGCAGCCAAGAGGCACGTACTGGGGCCAACGTCCTGACTTTC. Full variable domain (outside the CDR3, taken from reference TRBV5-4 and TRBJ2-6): ETGVTQSPTHLIKTRGQQVTLRCSSQSGHNTVSWYQQALGQGPQFIFQYYREEENGRGNFPPRFSGLQFPNYSSELNVNALELDDSALYLCASSQEARTGANVLTFGAGSRLTVL.

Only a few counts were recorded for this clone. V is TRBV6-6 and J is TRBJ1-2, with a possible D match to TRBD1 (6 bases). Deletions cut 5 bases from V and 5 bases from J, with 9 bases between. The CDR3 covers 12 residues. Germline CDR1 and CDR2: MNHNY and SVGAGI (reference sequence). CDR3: CASSRGFYGYTF. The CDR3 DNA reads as TGTGCCAGCAGTAGGGGGTTTTATGGCTACACCTTC.

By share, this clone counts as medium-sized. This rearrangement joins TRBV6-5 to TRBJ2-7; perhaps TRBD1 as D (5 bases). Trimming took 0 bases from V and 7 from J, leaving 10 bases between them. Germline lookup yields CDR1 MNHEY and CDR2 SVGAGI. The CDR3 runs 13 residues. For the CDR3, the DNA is TGTGCCAGCAGTTACTCGGGCAGGGAAGAGCAGTACTTC. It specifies CASSYSGREEQYF.

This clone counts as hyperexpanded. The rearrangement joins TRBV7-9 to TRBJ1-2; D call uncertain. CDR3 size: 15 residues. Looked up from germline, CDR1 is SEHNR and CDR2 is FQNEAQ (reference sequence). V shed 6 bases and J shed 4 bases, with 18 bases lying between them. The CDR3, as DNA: TGTGCCAGCAGTCGGATCCGTGGGCTTGGCTATGGCTACACCTTC. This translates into CASSRIRGLGYGYTF.

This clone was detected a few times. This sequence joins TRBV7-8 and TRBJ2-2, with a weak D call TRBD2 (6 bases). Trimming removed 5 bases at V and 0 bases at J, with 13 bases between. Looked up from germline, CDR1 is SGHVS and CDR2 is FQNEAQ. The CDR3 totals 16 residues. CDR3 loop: CASSLSSVPNTGELFF. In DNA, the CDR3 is TGTGCCAGCAGCCTCTCTAGCGTACCGAACACCGGGGAGCTGTTTTTT.

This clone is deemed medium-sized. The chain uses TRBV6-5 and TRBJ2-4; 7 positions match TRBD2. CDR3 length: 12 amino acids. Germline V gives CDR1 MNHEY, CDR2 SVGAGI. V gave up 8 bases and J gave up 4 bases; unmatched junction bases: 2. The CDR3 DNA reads TGTGCCAGCGGGCGGGAGAAAAACATTCAGTACTTC. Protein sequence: CASGREKNIQYF.

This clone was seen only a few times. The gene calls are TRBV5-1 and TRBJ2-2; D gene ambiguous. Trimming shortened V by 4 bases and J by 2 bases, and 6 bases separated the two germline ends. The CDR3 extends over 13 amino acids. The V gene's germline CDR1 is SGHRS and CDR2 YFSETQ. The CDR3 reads CASSGFNTGELFF. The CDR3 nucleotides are TGCGCCAGCAGCGGATTTAACACCGGGGAGCTGTTTTTT.

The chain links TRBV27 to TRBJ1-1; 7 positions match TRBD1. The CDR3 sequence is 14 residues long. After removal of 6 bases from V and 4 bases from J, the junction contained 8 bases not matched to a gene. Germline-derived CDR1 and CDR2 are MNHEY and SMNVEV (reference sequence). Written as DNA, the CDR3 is TGTGCCAGCAGCCTCAGACAGGGATTCACTGAAGCTTTCTTT. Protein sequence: CASSLRQGFTEAFF.

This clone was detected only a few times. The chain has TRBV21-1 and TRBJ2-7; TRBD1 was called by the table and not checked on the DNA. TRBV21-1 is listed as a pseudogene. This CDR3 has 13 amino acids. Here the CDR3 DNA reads TGTGCCAGCGACCGGAAGGGGGCCGACGAGCAGTACTTC. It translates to CASDRKGADEQYF.

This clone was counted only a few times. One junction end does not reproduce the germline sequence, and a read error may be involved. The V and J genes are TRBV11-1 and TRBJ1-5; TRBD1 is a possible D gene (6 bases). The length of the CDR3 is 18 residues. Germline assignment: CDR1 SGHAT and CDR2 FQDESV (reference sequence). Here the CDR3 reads CARSLEGTRTVRNQPQHF. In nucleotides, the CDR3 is TGTGCCAGAAGCTTGGAAGGCACTCGGACAGTCCGGAATCAGCCCCAGCATTTT.

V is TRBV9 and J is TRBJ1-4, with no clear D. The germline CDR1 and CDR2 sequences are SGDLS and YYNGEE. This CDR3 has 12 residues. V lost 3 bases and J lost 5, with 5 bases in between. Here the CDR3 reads CASSAQNEKLFF. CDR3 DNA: TGTGCCAGCAGCGCTCAAAATGAAAAACTGTTTTTT.

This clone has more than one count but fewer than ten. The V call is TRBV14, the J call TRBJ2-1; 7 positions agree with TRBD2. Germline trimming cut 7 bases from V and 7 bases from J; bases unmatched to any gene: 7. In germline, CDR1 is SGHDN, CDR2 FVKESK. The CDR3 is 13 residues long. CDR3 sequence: CASTSGTTNEQFF. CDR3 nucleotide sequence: TGTGCCAGCACATCCGGGACTACTAATGAGCAGTTCTTC.

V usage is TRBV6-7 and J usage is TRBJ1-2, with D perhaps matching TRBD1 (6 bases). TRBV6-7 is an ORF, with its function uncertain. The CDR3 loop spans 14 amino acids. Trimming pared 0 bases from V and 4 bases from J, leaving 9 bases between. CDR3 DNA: TGTGCCAGCAGTTACTCCGGACAGATCTATGGCTACACCTTC. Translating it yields CASSYSGQIYGYTF.

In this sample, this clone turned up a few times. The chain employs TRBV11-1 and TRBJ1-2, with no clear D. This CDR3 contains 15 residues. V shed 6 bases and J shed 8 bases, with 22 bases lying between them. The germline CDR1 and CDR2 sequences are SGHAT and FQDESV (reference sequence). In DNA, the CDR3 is TGTGCCAGCAGTCCTCGGACGAGAACTCTGGGGGGCTACACCTTC. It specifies CASSPRTRTLGGYTF.

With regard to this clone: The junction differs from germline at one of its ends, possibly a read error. The CDR3 region has the DNA TGCGCCAGCAGCTTTCGACAGGGCTTGAACACTGAAGCTTTCTTT. It codes for CASSFRQGLNTEAFF. V gene TRBV5-4 combines with J gene TRBJ1-1; the match to TRBD1 covers 7 bases. The CDR3 is made up of 15 amino acids. CDR1 and CDR2 from the germline V gene are SGHNT and YYREEE (reference sequence).

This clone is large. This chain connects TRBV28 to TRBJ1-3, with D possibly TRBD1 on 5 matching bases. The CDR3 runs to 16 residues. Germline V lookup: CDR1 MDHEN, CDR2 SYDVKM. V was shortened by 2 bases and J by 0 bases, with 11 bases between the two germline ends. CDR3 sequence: CASSLLQELSGNTIYF. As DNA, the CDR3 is TGTGCCAGCAGTTTACTACAGGAACTCTCTGGAAACACCATATATTTT.

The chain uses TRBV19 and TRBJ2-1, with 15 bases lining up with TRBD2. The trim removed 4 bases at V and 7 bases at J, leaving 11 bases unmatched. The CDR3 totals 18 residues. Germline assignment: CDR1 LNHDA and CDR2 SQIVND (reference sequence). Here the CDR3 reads CASSTLTWTSGGANEQFF. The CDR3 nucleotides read TGTGCCAGTAGTACCCTGACCTGGACTAGCGGGGGGGCAAATGAGCAGTTCTTC.

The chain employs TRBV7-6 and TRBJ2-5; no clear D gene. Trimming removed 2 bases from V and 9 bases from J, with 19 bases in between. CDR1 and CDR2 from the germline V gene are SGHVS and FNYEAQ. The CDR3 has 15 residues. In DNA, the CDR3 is TGTGCCAGCAGCTTATTAGAACCGCAGCTTTCGTCCCAGTACTTC. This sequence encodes CASSLLEPQLSSQYF.